The clone carrying this T cell receptor beta chain was seen at least ten times. Antigen specificity is unknown. This sample is drawn from a study of T cells after yellow fever vaccination. Points from the study as a whole: Abundant clonotypes from the bulk population could have been carried over as contaminants into FACS-sorted repertoires.

UMIs and a universal primer site were added when TCR cDNA was made by 5'RACE template switching. MiXCR, applied by TCRdb to the 5' RACE reads, yields one record per CDR3 protein. The sample consists of approximately 300,000 distinct CDR3 sequences, over 8% of them appearing once. This sample comprised PBMCs, obtained on the day of the first yellow fever vaccination. This sequence originates from a man between 18 and 35 years old who received the YFV17D yellow fever vaccine.

The chain's CDR3 is CASSQAGSGGDTQYF. The DNA of the CDR3 is TGTGCCAGCAGCCAAGCGGGAAGCGGGGGGGATACGCAGTATTTT. This rearrangement joins TRBV7-2 to TRBJ2-3; TRBD2 matches 9 bases. The CDR3 is 15 amino acids. The junction had 9 bases not matched to a gene; V was cut back by 5 bases and J by 6 bases. Germline-derived CDR1 and CDR2 are SGHTA and FQGNSA.